The TCR beta chain under discussion was sequenced for a study of blood T cell repertoires in COVID-19. The overall study: Acute and convalescent COVID-19 samples came from the United States, Italy and Spain. In each case, the material was cDNA or gDNA derived from T cells, B-cell-depleted T cells, or PBMCs.

Measured with immunoSEQ multiplex PCR; TCRdb has only the in-frame clones, and not every one. The profile covers approximately 170,000 clones, with around four fifths appearing a single time and roughly 11% taken by the ten largest. The TCR was taken from a human donor in a cohort sampled during active COVID-19. The sequencing sample was made of peripheral blood.

Here the CDR3 DNA reads TGTGCCAGCAGCTTACGGGGGGACGGGACCGCCTCCTACGAGCAGTACTTC. Translating it yields CASSLRGDGTASYEQYF. The rearrangement joins TRBV7-9 to TRBJ2-7, with 7 bases matching TRBD2. The germline gives CDR1 SEHNR, CDR2 FQNEAQ (reference sequence). With V trimmed by 2 bases and J by 0 bases, 10 bases remained unmatched. The CDR3 runs 17 residues.